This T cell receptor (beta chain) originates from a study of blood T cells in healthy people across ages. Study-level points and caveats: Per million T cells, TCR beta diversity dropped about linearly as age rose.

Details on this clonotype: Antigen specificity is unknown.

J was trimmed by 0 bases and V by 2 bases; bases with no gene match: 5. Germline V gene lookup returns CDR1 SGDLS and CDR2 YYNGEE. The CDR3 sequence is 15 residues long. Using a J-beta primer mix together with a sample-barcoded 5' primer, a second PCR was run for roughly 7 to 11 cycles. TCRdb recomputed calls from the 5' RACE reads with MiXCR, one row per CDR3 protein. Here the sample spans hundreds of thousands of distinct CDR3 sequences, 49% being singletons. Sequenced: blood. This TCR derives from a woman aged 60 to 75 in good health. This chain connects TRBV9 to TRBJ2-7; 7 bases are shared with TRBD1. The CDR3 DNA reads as TGTGCCAGCAGCGTCAGGGGGACCTCCTCCTACGAGCAGTACTTC. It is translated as CASSVRGTSSYEQYF.